This T cell receptor beta chain was recorded in a study of breast tumors, draining lymph nodes, adjacent tissues. Study observations and caveats: Tumor TCR diversity was below lymph nodes but above nontumor tissue.

The CDR3 is 14 residues long. V lost 7 bases, J lost 4 bases, and 13 bases lay in between. Germline CDR1 is LNHDA and CDR2 is SQIVND (reference sequence). TCRdb re-derived calls from the multiplex PCR reads in MiXCR, one entry per CDR3 protein. The repertoire holds over 12,000 distinct CDR3 sequences, with 45% to 60% as singletons. This clonotype was picked up one time. Its antigen is unknown. Source material: tumor-adjacent breast tissue. V usage is TRBV19 and J usage is TRBJ2-2; weak D call: TRBD2 (5 bases). The sequence was obtained from a female donor with breast cancer. Some clones in this sample may be carry-over from other donors' samples. The CDR3, as DNA: TGTGCCAGTAAAGGCATAGCGACCACCGGGGAGCTGTTTTTT. Protein sequence: CASKGIATTGELFF.